The rows below give T cell receptor beta chains drawn from one sample of a study of CD8 T cells in ankylosing spondylitis. MiXCR, run by TCRdb on the 5' RACE reads, gives a single entry per CDR3 protein. This table has roughly 250,000 distinct CDR3 sequences, 10% appearing once. The sample comprised blood, either unsorted or a sorted T cell fraction (not recorded which). These receptors were collected from a male donor with ankylosing spondylitis or in good health (not recorded which). Both conserved end residues are part of each CDR3. The D gene is left open where the match is weak. For some rows the clone size is stated as once, few or many, or as a class when expanded; others skip it.

D gene | clone size | J gene | V gene | CDR3 protein | CDR3 DNA
- | once | TRBJ1-3 | TRBV10-2 | CASSDAGLAGNTIYF | TGCGCCAGCAGTGATGCAGGGCTAGCTGGAAACACCATATATTTT
- | many | TRBJ2-3 | TRBV10-3 | CAISERSGTDTQYF | TGTGCCATCAGTGAACGGAGTGGCACAGATACGCAGTATTTT
- | many | TRBJ2-7 | TRBV3-1 | CASSQARTTYEQYF | TGTGCCAGCAGCCAAGCCAGGACAACCTACGAGCAGTACTTC
- | many | TRBJ2-7 | TRBV4-1 | CASSQMYEQYF | TGCGCCAGCAGCCAGATGTACGAGCAGTACTTC
TRBD2 | - | TRBJ2-1 | TRBV29-1 | CSAQRLVGGSSYNEQFF | TGCAGCGCCCAGAGACTAGTGGGCGGGAGCTCCTATAATGAGCAGTTCTTC
- | many | TRBJ2-1 | TRBV3-1 | CASSQSKRSSYNEQFF | TGTGCCAGCAGCCAATCTAAGCGGAGCTCCTACAATGAGCAGTTCTTC
- | many | TRBJ2-7 | TRBV5-1 | CASSSDAGSYEQYF | TGCGCCAGCAGCTCTGATGCCGGGTCCTACGAGCAGTACTTC
- | many | TRBJ2-5 | TRBV9 | CASSRPAGTETQYF | TGTGCCAGCAGCCGTCCGGCGGGGACAGAGACCCAGTACTTC
- | - | TRBJ2-7 | TRBV27 | CASSFSTLRAYEQYF | TGTGCCAGCAGTTTTAGTACCTTGCGGGCCTACGAGCAGTACTTC
TRBD2 | many | TRBJ2-1 | TRBV20-1 | CSATRLAGVYNEQFF | TGCAGTGCAACACGACTAGCGGGGGTCTACAATGAGCAGTTCTTC
- | many | TRBJ1-5 | TRBV7-2 | CASSLFVGSNQPQHF | TGTGCCAGCAGCTTGTTCGTAGGTAGCAATCAGCCCCAGCATTTT
TRBD1 | many | TRBJ1-1 | TRBV5-1 | CASSSGQGVIGEAFF | TGCGCCAGCAGCTCCGGACAGGGCGTGATAGGTGAAGCTTTCTTT
TRBD2 | many | TRBJ2-5 | TRBV5-1 | CASSLAGTSGGKETQYF | TGCGCCAGCAGCTTGGCCGGGACTAGCGGAGGCAAGGAGACCCAGTACTTC
TRBD1 | - | TRBJ1-1 | TRBV12-5 | CASAIDRGLKTEAFF | TGTGCTAGCGCCATCGACAGGGGGCTTAAAACTGAAGCTTTCTTT
- | few | TRBJ1-2 | TRBV27 | CASSLGGQPGYTF | TGTGCCAGCAGTTTAGGAGGACAGCCCGGCTACACCTTC
- | many | TRBJ1-6 | TRBV14 | CASSQIGLNSPLHF | TGTGCCAGCAGCCAAATAGGTCTTAATTCACCCCTCCACTTT
- | many | TRBJ1-6 | TRBV20-1 | CSASLAENSPLHF | TGCAGTGCTAGTCTGGCAGAGAATTCACCCCTCCACTTT
- | many | TRBJ2-2 | TRBV6-1 | CASTLLGVANTGELFF | TGTGCCAGCACCCTCTTGGGGGTGGCGAACACCGGGGAGCTGTTTTTT
- | many | TRBJ2-1 | TRBV5-1 | CASSSDHQMANEQFF | TGCGCCAGCAGTTCAGACCATCAAATGGCCAATGAGCAGTTCTTC
TRBD1 | - | TRBJ2-1 | TRBV10-3 | CAIKGTGDMNEQFF | TGTGCCATCAAGGGCACAGGGGATATGAATGAGCAGTTCTTC
TRBD2 | many | TRBJ2-5 | TRBV20-1 | CSALGGQETQYF | TGCAGTGCATTGGGGGGGCAAGAGACCCAGTACTTC
- | many | TRBJ2-1 | TRBV7-6 | CASSLAPLESEQFF | TGTGCCAGCAGCTTAGCGCCCTTGGAAAGTGAGCAGTTCTTC
- | many | TRBJ1-1 | TRBV7-8 | CASSLALMGRNTEAFF | TGTGCCAGCAGCTTAGCGCTAATGGGGAGGAACACTGAAGCTTTCTTT
- | many | TRBJ1-2 | TRBV5-6 | CASRLPPGQGTF | TGTGCCAGCAGACTCCCGCCGGGCCAGGGCACCTTC
- | many | TRBJ2-1 | TRBV7-2 | CASSPYPNLSYNEQFF | TGTGCCAGCAGTCCTTACCCTAACCTCTCCTACAATGAGCAGTTCTTC
- | many | TRBJ2-2 | TRBV28 | CASSRGANTGELFF | TGTGCCAGCAGTAGGGGCGCCAACACCGGGGAGCTGTTTTTT
- | - | TRBJ1-2 | TRBV30 | CAWSVTAPSYGYTF | TGTGCCTGGAGTGTGACGGCTCCTAGTTATGGCTACACCTTC
TRBD1 | few | TRBJ2-2 | TRBV2 | CASRQDRANTGELFF | TGTGCCAGCAGGCAGGACAGGGCGAACACCGGGGAGCTGTTTTTT
- | many | TRBJ1-1 | TRBV6-5 | CASSYLGLRDTEAFF | TGTGCCAGCAGTTACCTTGGCCTCCGGGACACTGAAGCTTTCTTT
- | few | TRBJ1-1 | TRBV6-1 | CASNRDGLNTEAFF | TGTGCCAGCAACAGGGACGGCCTTAACACTGAAGCTTTCTTT
TRBD1 | many | TRBJ2-3 | TRBV27 | CASKTGGFRDTQYF | TGTGCCAGTAAGACAGGGGGCTTTAGAGATACGCAGTATTTT
TRBD2 | many | TRBJ2-3 | TRBV29-1 | CSVDHSGRTDTQYF | TGCAGCGTTGATCATAGCGGGAGAACAGATACGCAGTATTTT
- | many | TRBJ2-1 | TRBV6-1 | CASRTTHNNEQFF | TGTGCCAGCCGCACGACCCACAACAATGAGCAGTTCTTC
- | many | TRBJ2-3 | TRBV10-3 | CAIQQGSGTDTQYF | TGTGCCATCCAACAGGGATCTGGCACAGATACGCAGTATTTT
TRBD1 | many | TRBJ2-7 | TRBV12-3/TRBV12-4 | CASRQGVESYEQYF | TGTGCCAGCAGACAGGGGGTCGAGTCCTACGAGCAGTACTTC
TRBD2 | - | TRBJ2-1 | TRBV6-1 | CASRDRERESGDEQFF | TGTGCCAGCAGGGACCGAGAGCGGGAGTCAGGCGATGAGCAGTTCTTC
- | many | TRBJ2-3 | TRBV12-3/TRBV12-4 | CASSSGGRSGDTQYF | TGTGCCAGCAGTTCTGGGGGACGGAGCGGGGATACGCAGTATTTT
- | many | TRBJ2-5 | TRBV5-1 | CASSLVLAEETQYF | TGCGCCAGCAGCTTGGTATTAGCGGAAGAGACCCAGTACTTC
- | many | TRBJ1-1 | TRBV12-3/TRBV12-4 | CASSLARGLNTEAFF | TGTGCCAGCAGTTTAGCGAGGGGTCTGAACACTGAAGCTTTCTTT
- | many | TRBJ2-2 | TRBV5-1 | CASSLSQGANTGELFF | TGCGCCAGCAGCTTGTCTCAGGGAGCGAACACCGGGGAGCTGTTTTTT
- | many | TRBJ1-1 | TRBV12-5 | CASGLGVASGAFF | TGTGCTAGTGGTTTGGGGGTCGCGTCTGGGGCTTTCTTT
TRBD1 | many | TRBJ1-6 | TRBV11-2 | CASSLDRVNSPLHF | TGTGCCAGCAGCTTGGACAGGGTTAATTCACCCCTCCACTTT
- | many | TRBJ2-3 | TRBV18 | CASSPNPIRTDTQYF | TGTGCCAGCTCACCCAACCCGATACGCACAGATACGCAGTATTTT
- | few | TRBJ2-1 | TRBV6-1 | CASSAHDGGHNEQFF | TGTGCCAGCAGTGCCCATGATGGCGGCCACAATGAGCAGTTCTTC